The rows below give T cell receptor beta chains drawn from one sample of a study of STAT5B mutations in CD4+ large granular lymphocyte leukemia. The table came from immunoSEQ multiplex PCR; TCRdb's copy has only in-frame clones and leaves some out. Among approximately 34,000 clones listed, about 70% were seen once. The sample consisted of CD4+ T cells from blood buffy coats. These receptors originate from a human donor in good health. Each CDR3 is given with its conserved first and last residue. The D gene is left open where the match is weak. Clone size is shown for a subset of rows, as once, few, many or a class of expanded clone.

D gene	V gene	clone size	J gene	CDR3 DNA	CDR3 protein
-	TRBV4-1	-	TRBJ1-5	TGCGCCAGCAGGCCTACGGTGGCGGCCGGCAATCAGCCCCAGCATTTT	CASRPTVAAGNQPQHF
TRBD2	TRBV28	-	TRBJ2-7	TGTGCCAGCAGTTCGATCCAGCGGGGGGGAGTCGTTCGGCAGTACTTC	CASSSIQRGGVVRQYF
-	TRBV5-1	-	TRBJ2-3	TGCGCCAGCAGCCCCGTCACAAGGGGGAATACGCAGTATTTT	CASSPVTRGNTQYF
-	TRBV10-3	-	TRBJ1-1	TGTGCCATCAGCTTACAGGGCGGGGACACTGAAGCTTTCTTT	CAISLQGGDTEAFF
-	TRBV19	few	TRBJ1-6	TGTGCCAGCACTACCGGGGAGGTATCACCCCTCCACTTT	CASTTGEVSPLHF
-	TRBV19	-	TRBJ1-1	TGTGCCAGTAGTATGGCCCCTAGTGAAGCTTTCTTT	CASSMAPSEAFF
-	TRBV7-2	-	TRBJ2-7	TGTGCCAGCAGGACGGAAGAGGGAAGTTACGAGCAGTACTTC	CASRTEEGSYEQYF
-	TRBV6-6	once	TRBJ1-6	TGTGCCAGCAGTTACTCGAAGGGAAGGGGAAATTCACCCCTCCACTTT	CASSYSKGRGNSPLHF
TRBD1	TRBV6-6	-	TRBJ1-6	TGTGCCAGCAGTCCCACCGACAGGGTAGATTCACCCCTCCACTTT	CASSPTDRVDSPLHF
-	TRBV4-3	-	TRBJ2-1	TGCGCCAGCAGCCAAGATCGCGGCAGATGGAATGAGCAGTTCTTC	CASSQDRGRWNEQFF
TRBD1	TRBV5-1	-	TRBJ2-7	TGCGCCAGCAGCTCACTGGGACAGGGGCCCTACGAGCAGTACTTC	CASSSLGQGPYEQYF
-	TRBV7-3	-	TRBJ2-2	TGTGCCAGCAGCTTTCAGGGGGGGAGCACCGGGGAGCTGTTTTTT	CASSFQGGSTGELFF
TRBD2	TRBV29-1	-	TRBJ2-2	TGCAGCGTTGGAGGCGGGGGGGACGGGGAGCTGTTTTTT	CSVGGGGDGELFF
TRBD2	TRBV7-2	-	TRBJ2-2	TGTGCCAGCAGCTTACCAGCGGGGGGGCTGTTGGACACCGGGGAGCTGTTTTTT	CASSLPAGGLLDTGELFF
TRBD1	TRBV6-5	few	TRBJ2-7	TGTGCCAGCAGTTACTTGGCAGGGGGCTTATACGAGCAGTACTTC	CASSYLAGGLYEQYF
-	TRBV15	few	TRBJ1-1	TGTGCCACCAGCAGAGATACGAACACTGAAGCTTTCTTT	CATSRDTNTEAFF
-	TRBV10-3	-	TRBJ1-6	TGTGCCATCAGGGGGGGGGCAGGGGACTATAATTCACCCCTCCACTTT	CAIRGGAGDYNSPLHF
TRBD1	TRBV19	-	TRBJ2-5	TGTGCCAGTAGTATAGGAGGGGGCGCGATGTACTTC	CASSIGGGAMYF
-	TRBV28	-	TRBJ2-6	TGTGCCAGCACCGATAACCTCTCTGGGGCCAACGTCCTGACTTTC	CASTDNLSGANVLTF
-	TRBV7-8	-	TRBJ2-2	TGTGCCAGCAGCTTACGCAGGGGGAACACCGGGGAGCTGTTTTTT	CASSLRRGNTGELFF
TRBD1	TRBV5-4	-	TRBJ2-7	TGTGCCAGCAGCTTGGAGGGACAGGCTTCCTACGAGCAGTACTTC	CASSLEGQASYEQYF
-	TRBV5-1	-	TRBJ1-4	TGCGCCAGCAGCTTGGGAGGGGCTGAAAAACTGTTTTTT	CASSLGGAEKLFF
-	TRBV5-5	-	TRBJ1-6	TGTGCCAGCAGCGGGGACCCCCCATATTCACCCCTCCACTTT	CASSGDPPYSPLHF
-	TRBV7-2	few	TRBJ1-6	TGTGCCAGCAGCTTAGTCCTGGGTTTGGGTTCACCCCTCCACTTT	CASSLVLGLGSPLHF
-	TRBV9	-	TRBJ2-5	TGTGCCAGCAGCGTAGGAATTGGCTCAGCCCAAGAGACCCAGTACTTC	CASSVGIGSAQETQYF
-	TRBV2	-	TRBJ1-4	TGTGCCAGCAGAAAGGACGGCGCTTCTAATGAAAAACTGTTTTTT	CASRKDGASNEKLFF
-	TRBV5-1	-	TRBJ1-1	TGCGCCAGCAGCTTGTCGGAGAGTAGGGTCCCCACTGAAGCTTTCTTT	CASSLSESRVPTEAFF
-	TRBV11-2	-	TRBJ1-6	TGTGCCAGCAGCTTAGGCGGGAACTATAATTCACCCCTCCACTTT	CASSLGGNYNSPLHF
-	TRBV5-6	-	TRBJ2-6	TGTGCCAGCAGCTATGAGACAGGTTACTCTGGGGCCAACGTCCTGACTTTC	CASSYETGYSGANVLTF
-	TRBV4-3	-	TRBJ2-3	TGCGCCAGCAGCCAAGCGGGACTGACGACAGATACGCAGTATTTT	CASSQAGLTTDTQYF
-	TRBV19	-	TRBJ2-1	TGTGCCAGTAGTACCCCGGACTCTCACAATGAGCAGTTCTTC	CASSTPDSHNEQFF
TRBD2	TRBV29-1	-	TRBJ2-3	TGCAGCGTTGAAGCGGGGGGAGTAAGCACAGATACGCAGTATTTT	CSVEAGGVSTDTQYF
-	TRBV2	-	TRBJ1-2	TGTGCCAGCAGTGGTATGGGGGGAAGCTATGGCTACACCTTC	CASSGMGGSYGYTF
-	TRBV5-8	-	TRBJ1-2	TGTGCCAGCAGCTTTTACAGGGATGGAAGGAATGGCTACACCTTC	CASSFYRDGRNGYTF
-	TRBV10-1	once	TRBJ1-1	TGCGCCAGCAGCCTTTCCGGAGGGAACACTGAAGCTTTCTTT	CASSLSGGNTEAFF
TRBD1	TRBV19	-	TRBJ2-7	TGTGCCAGTAGCCCACAGGGGTTGGTCTACGAGCAGTACTTC	CASSPQGLVYEQYF
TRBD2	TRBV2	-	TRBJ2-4	TGTGCCAGCAGTGGCGGCGGGGGGCGCGGGTCCAAAAACATTCAGTACTTC	CASSGGGGRGSKNIQYF
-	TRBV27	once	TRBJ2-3	TGTGCCACTAAGACAGGCAGCACAGATACGCAGTATTTT	CATKTGSTDTQYF
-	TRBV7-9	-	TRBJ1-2	TGTGCCAGCAGCTTAGGGCAAACGGTCGGTGGCTACACCTTC	CASSLGQTVGGYTF
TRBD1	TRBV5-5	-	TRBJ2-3	TGTGCCAGCCAGGGGGTTGGACACCAGGATACGCAGTATTTT	CASQGVGHQDTQYF
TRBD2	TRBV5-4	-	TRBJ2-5	TGTGCCAGCAGCCTGGGACTAGCGGGGATGCAAGAGACCCAGTACTTC	CASSLGLAGMQETQYF
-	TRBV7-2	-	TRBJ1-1	TGTGCCAGCAACATAGACAGGTCCACTGAAGCTTTCTTT	CASNIDRSTEAFF
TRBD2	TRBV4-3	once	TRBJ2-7	TGCGCCAGCAGCCAAGTAGCGGGGCTGGGGGAGCAGTACTTC	CASSQVAGLGEQYF
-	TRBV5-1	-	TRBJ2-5	TGCGCCAGCAGCTTGGACTCTGAGACCCAGTACTTC	CASSLDSETQYF
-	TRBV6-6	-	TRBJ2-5	TGTGCCAGCAGTTACTCGGGACCCCAAGCAGGCACCCAGTACTTC	CASSYSGPQAGTQYF
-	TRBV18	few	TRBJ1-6	TGTGCCAGCTCCAGGCGGGAGGTCAATTCACCCCTCCACTTT	CASSRREVNSPLHF
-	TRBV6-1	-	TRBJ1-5	TGTGCCAGCAGTGAAGCGGGTGGGACAACTCGAGGTCAGCCCCAGCATTTT	CASSEAGGTTRGQPQHF
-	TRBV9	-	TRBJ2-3	TGTGCCAGCAGCAAATTGACGGCGAGGGGCACAGATACGCAGTATTTT	CASSKLTARGTDTQYF
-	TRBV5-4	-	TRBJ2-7	TGTGCCAGCAGCCCTGGACAGAATTACGAGCAGTACTTC	CASSPGQNYEQYF
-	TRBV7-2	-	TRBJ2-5	TGTGCCAGCAGCTCAACGGGGTTTGGTGAGACCCAGTACTTC	CASSSTGFGETQYF
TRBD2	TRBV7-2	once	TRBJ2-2	TGTGCCAGCAGCGCTCTAGCGGGGGGGCTAACCGGGGAGCTGTTTTTT	CASSALAGGLTGELFF
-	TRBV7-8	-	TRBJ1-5	TGTGCCAGCAGCTTATTGGGGGGCAAGGATCAGCCCCAGCATTTT	CASSLLGGKDQPQHF
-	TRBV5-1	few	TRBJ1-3	TGCGCCAGCAGCTTGGATCCGACAGGAGGTTTTTCTGGAAACACCATATATTTT	CASSLDPTGGFSGNTIYF
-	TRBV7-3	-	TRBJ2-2	TGTGCCAGCAGCTTCGGCCCGGGGACCGGGGAGCTGTTTTTT	CASSFGPGTGELFF
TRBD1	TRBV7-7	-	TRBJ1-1	TGTGCTAGCAGCGACATCAGGGGGCGTGGGTCAGAAGCTTTCTTT	CASSDIRGRGSEAFF
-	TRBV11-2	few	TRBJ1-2	TGTGCCAGCAGCCAGAACGAACTCAGGGAGATGGGCGGCTACACCTTC	CASSQNELREMGGYTF
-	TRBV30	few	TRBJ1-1	TGTGCCTGGAGTGTTCAGATGTGGGGGACTGAAGCTTTCTTT	CAWSVQMWGTEAFF
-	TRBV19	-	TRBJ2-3	TGTGCCAGTAGTTACGGAACAGATACGCAGTATTTT	CASSYGTDTQYF
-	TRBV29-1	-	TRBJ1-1	TGCAGCGTAGGAGACAACACTGAAGCTTTCTTT	CSVGDNTEAFF